The text below deals with one T cell receptor beta chain. Its target is not known. Through a sample-barcoded 5' primer and a J-beta primer mix, a second PCR was run for about 6 to 12 cycles. Each CDR3 protein gets one entry after TCRdb re-called the 5' RACE reads with MiXCR. The sample consists of some 760,000 distinct CDR3 sequences, roughly 25% of them appearing once. This record comes from a study of blood T cells in healthy people across ages. Study conclusions and caveats: Naive and antigen-experienced cells were not separated, limiting conclusive comparison. Among long-lived donors, naive CD4+ cells were more numerous and diversity higher than in aged donors.

The CDR3 spans 13 residues. V dropped 4 bases and J dropped 8 bases, with 13 bases sitting between them. CDR1 SGHDT and CDR2 YYEEEE come from the germline V gene. This same sample was also taken into another study, of T cells of mothers and their children. As that study records: Three healthy Caucasian mothers and their six children were the donors. Per child, 2.5 million to 3 million TCR beta CDR3 reads were obtained, against over 9 million per mother.

The rearrangement uses TRBV5-6 and TRBJ2-1, with D uncertain. The specimen was blood. The receptor comes from a boy aged 5-17 years in good health. CDR3 in amino acids: CASSARHQDEQFF. CDR3 bases: TGTGCCAGCAGCGCCCGACATCAGGATGAGCAGTTCTTC.